This TCR beta chain is drawn from a study of T cells in Graves' hyperthyroidism and ophthalmopathy. The CDR3 covers 14 residues. The V gene's germline CDR1 is MNHNS and CDR2 SASEGT. The germline V and J ends were trimmed by 6 bases and 4 bases, with 15 bases remaining between them. Over 9 ml of fresh peripheral blood supplied the PBMCs. This clonotype turned up a few times. Amplification of TCR beta CDR3 regions used RNA as the template. The HTBI primer set served for first-round RT-PCR of the TCR CDR3. TCRdb re-analysed the multiplex PCR reads in MiXCR, keeping a single row per CDR3 protein. Seen here are around 400,000 distinct CDR3 sequences, 25% observed once, and the top ten hold around four fifths.

The chain combines TRBV6-1 with TRBJ1-2, with D perhaps matching TRBD1 (6 bases). This clonotype originated in a middle-aged man with Graves' hyperthyroidism. Sequenced material: blood. DNA for the CDR3: TGTGCCAGCAGGCAGGACAGCGGATCCTATGGCTACACCTTC. Protein sequence: CASRQDSGSYGYTF.